One sample yielded the 27 T cell receptor beta chains listed below, sequenced in a study of blood T cell repertoires in COVID-19. Sequenced by immunoSEQ multiplex PCR; TCRdb stores in-frame clones only, minus some. Of 300,000 to 400,000 clones listed, about nine tenths are singletons. The material sequenced was peripheral blood. Every receptor here comes from a woman between 70 and 85 years old with COVID-19, enrolled during active disease.

The CDR3 sequence is CASSEWPVKFQPQHF. DNA for the CDR3: TGTGCCAGCAGTGAATGGCCCGTGAAGTTCCAGCCCCAGCATTTT. This rearrangement joins TRBV5-8 to TRBJ1-5, with D unclear. Deletions cut 5 bases from V and 7 bases from J, with 19 bases between. Per the germline V gene, CDR1 is SGHTS and CDR2 is YDEGEE. The CDR3 length is 15 residues. The whole variable domain, filled in from reference TRBV5-8 and TRBJ1-5, reads EAGVTQSPTHLIKTRGQQATLRCSPISGHTSVYWYQQALGLGLQFLLWYDEGEERNRGNFPPRFSGRQFPNYSSELNVNALELEDSALYLCASSEWPVKFQPQHFGDGTRLSIL.

J is TRBJ1-4 and V is TRBV5-1; TRBD1 agrees at 8 bases. The CDR3 consists of 17 residues. Looked up from germline, CDR1 is SGHRS and CDR2 is YFSETQ. V lost 0 bases, J lost 2 bases, and 6 bases stayed unmatched. In nucleotides, the CDR3 is TGCGCCAGCAGCTTGGTAGTGACAGGGGTCACTAATGAAAAACTGTTTTTT. Translation: CASSLVVTGVTNEKLFF.

The chain carries TRBV3-1 (or the pseudogene TRBV3-2) and TRBJ1-2; perhaps TRBD1 as D (6 bases). The length of the CDR3 is 16 residues. Germline V gene sequence: CDR1 LGHDT, CDR2 YNNKEL (reference sequence). Deletions cut 4 bases from V and 3 bases from J, with 18 bases between. CDR3 amino acids: CASSPRRTATYYGYTF. The DNA for the CDR3 is TGTGCCAGCAGCCCCCGGAGGACAGCCACTTACTATGGCTACACCTTC.

This clone appeared once. V and J are TRBV30 and TRBJ1-2, with unresolved D. Per the germline V gene, CDR1 is GTSNPN and CDR2 is SVGIG (reference sequence). V dropped 1 base and J dropped 4 bases, with 13 bases sitting between them. CDR3 size: 14 residues. This CDR3 reads CAWSAGISRYGYTF. CDR3 DNA sequence: TGTGCCTGGAGTGCCGGGATCTCCCGCTATGGCTACACCTTC.

The chain carries TRBV7-2 and TRBJ2-7, with a weak D call TRBD1 (6 bases). Germline V lookup: CDR1 SGHTA, CDR2 FQGNSA. V shed 2 bases and J shed 3 bases, with 11 bases lying between them. The CDR3 loop spans 14 amino acids. This CDR3 is CASSLQSGVYEQYF. The CDR3 bases are TGTGCCAGCAGCTTACAATCAGGGGTCTACGAGCAGTACTTC.

This chain links TRBV5-1 with TRBJ2-3; possible D gene TRBD1, 7 bases. CDR3 length: 17 amino acids. CDR1 is SGHRS, CDR2 YFSETQ, per germline. V dropped 4 bases and J dropped 3 bases, with 21 bases sitting between them. The CDR3 sequence is CASSQPRAGGKTDTQYF. As DNA, the CDR3 is TGCGCCAGCAGCCAGCCCCGGGCAGGGGGGAAGACAGATACGCAGTATTTT.

This chain connects TRBV6-5 to TRBJ2-1; D call uncertain. The V end lost 5 bases, the J end lost 0 bases, and 8 bases lay between the germline ends. The CDR3 is 14 amino acids. Germline CDR1 and CDR2: MNHEY and SVGAGI. The CDR3 sequence: CASSRVSSYNEQFF. The CDR3, as DNA: TGTGCCAGCAGTCGGGTGAGCTCCTACAATGAGCAGTTCTTC.

This clone was seen a single time. This chain links TRBV27 with TRBJ2-3, with 7 bases matching TRBD2. After removal of 6 bases from V and 4 bases from J, the junction contained 7 bases not matched to a gene. Germline lookup yields CDR1 MNHEY and CDR2 SMNVEV (reference sequence). The CDR3 loop spans 14 amino acids. The CDR3 sequence is CASRRAGIADTQYF. CDR3 coding DNA: TGTGCCAGCAGAAGAGCGGGGATCGCAGATACGCAGTATTTT.

This clone was seen only once. V gene TRBV6-5 combines with J gene TRBJ1-1; 8 bases align to TRBD1. Germline CDR1 MNHEY, CDR2 SVGAGI. J gave up 5 bases and V 10 bases, and 6 bases lay outside the gene matches. The CDR3 extends over 12 amino acids. The DNA for the CDR3 is TGTGCCACCGGACAGGGTCGTACTGAAGCTTTCTTT. Its translation is CATGQGRTEAFF.

The V call is TRBV6-5, the J call TRBJ2-2, with 7 bases aligning to TRBD2. The CDR3 runs to 15 residues. Germline lookup yields CDR1 MNHEY and CDR2 SVGAGI. V was clipped by 7 bases and J by 4 bases; unmatched bases: 9. The CDR3 nucleotides are TGTGCCAGCACCTCGGGGGGAAGGGGCACCGGGGAGCTGTTTTTT. Its translation is CASTSGGRGTGELFF.

The chain recombines TRBV24-1 with TRBJ1-2, with D perhaps TRBD1 (6 bases). Trimming left V 4 bases short and J 3 bases short, with 14 bases between. The germline gives CDR1 KGHDR, CDR2 SFDVKD. The CDR3 runs 15 residues. DNA for the CDR3: TGTGCCACCAGTGAATCCGGGACAAGGGACTATGGCTACACCTTC. This encodes CATSESGTRDYGYTF.

The gene calls are TRBV9 and TRBJ2-1; possible D gene TRBD1, 5 bases. The CDR3 is 17 residues long. Germline-derived CDR1 and CDR2 are SGDLS and YYNGEE. Trimming pared 0 bases from V and 1 base from J, leaving 14 bases between. The CDR3 nucleotides read TGTGCCAGCAGCGTAGGCCCCACAGGTTCGTCCTACAATGAGCAGTTCTTC. As protein: CASSVGPTGSSYNEQFF.

V and J are TRBV24-1 and TRBJ1-5; D gene ambiguous. The germline CDR1 and CDR2 sequences are KGHDR and SFDVKD. The CDR3 runs 17 residues. V lost 5 bases, J lost 1 base, and 17 bases lay in between. Here the CDR3 reads CATSGRGSEHSNQPQHF. CDR3 coding DNA: TGTGCCACCAGTGGTCGCGGGAGTGAACACAGCAATCAGCCCCAGCATTTT.

The V call is TRBV12-3 or TRBV12-4, the J call TRBJ2-3; D is perhaps TRBD1 (6 bases). The germline V and J ends were trimmed by 7 bases and 10 bases, with 12 bases remaining between them. The CDR3 contains 11 residues. In DNA, the CDR3 is TGTGCCAGCACCAATGAGGGGGCGCAGTATTTT. This gives the protein CASTNEGAQYF.

This clone was found a few times. This chain joins TRBV5-4 and TRBJ1-3; D not resolved. The length of the CDR3 is 16 residues. Germline lookup yields CDR1 SGHNT and CDR2 YYREEE (reference sequence). V lost 4 bases and J lost 4, with 18 bases in between. In DNA, the CDR3 is TGTGCCAGCAGCCCAAGGCCGGGAGAGGGAGGAAACACCATATATTTT. Protein: CASSPRPGEGGNTIYF.

The rearrangement links TRBV10-2 to TRBJ2-4, with 10 bases identical to TRBD1. The CDR3 is 16 residues long. V shed 6 bases and J 8 bases; nucleotides not matched to a gene: 13. Germline V CDR1 and CDR2: WSHSY, SAAADI. The CDR3 region has the DNA TGCGCCAGCAGAGGATTAGACCGGGACAGGGGTTACATTCAGTACTTC. It translates to CASRGLDRDRGYIQYF.

This chain connects TRBV2 to TRBJ1-5; tentatively, D is TRBD1 (6 bases). The CDR3 is 13 residues long. V lost 6 bases and J 4 bases, leaving 10 bases between the germline ends. Germline V CDR1 and CDR2: SNHLY, FYNNEI. Here the CDR3 reads CASSIQGNQPQHF. The CDR3 nucleotides read TGTGCCAGCAGCATACAGGGAAATCAGCCCCAGCATTTT.

The rearrangement links TRBV5-4 to TRBJ2-7; TRBD2 agrees at 8 bases. CDR3 length: 14 residues. Germline V gene lookup returns CDR1 SGHNT and CDR2 YYREEE (reference sequence). The junction had 7 bases not matched to a gene; V was cut back by 5 bases and J by 3 bases. The CDR3 DNA is TGTGCCAGCAGGCCCGGGGGGGAACTCTACGAGCAGTACTTC. It encodes CASRPGGELYEQYF.

This clone was detected a few times. This chain connects TRBV27 to TRBJ2-7, with TRBD1 matching 8 bases. CDR3 size: 13 residues. The germline CDR1 and CDR2 sequences are MNHEY and SMNVEV (reference sequence). V lost 7 bases and J lost 7; bases outside the gene matches: 9. In nucleotides, the CDR3 is TGTGCCAGCAAGAGGACAGGGTCACGGGAGCAGTACTTC. It specifies CASKRTGSREQYF.

The chain couples TRBV6-5 to TRBJ1-2; 7 positions agree with TRBD1. V gave up 6 bases and J gave up 4 bases; unmatched junction bases: 8. Germline CDR1 and CDR2: MNHEY and SVGAGI. The CDR3 runs 14 residues. The CDR3 bases are TGTGCCAGCAGACAGGGGCGCTCCCTCTATGGCTACACCTTC. It encodes CASRQGRSLYGYTF.

This clone was recorded once. The chain couples TRBV2 to TRBJ1-2; a weak D match, TRBD1 (5 bases). The V gene's germline CDR1 is SNHLY and CDR2 FYNNEI. V lost 1 base to trimming and J lost 7 bases, with 13 bases between them. This CDR3 is 14 amino acids long. CDR3 protein: CASSEVIREGGYTF. CDR3 DNA: TGTGCCAGCAGTGAAGTTATCAGGGAGGGTGGCTACACCTTC.

The rearrangement joins TRBV28 to TRBJ1-6, with unresolved D. CDR1 and CDR2 (germline): MDHEN, SYDVKM. The CDR3 runs 10 residues. With 6 bases removed from V and 15 bases from J, the gap between germline ends came to 9 bases. The CDR3: CASSSQDLHF. DNA for the CDR3: TGTGCCAGCAGCTCCCAGGACCTCCACTTT.

V and J are TRBV27 and TRBJ1-5; TRBD1 matches at 8 bases. The J segment lost 5 bases and the V segment lost 4 bases, leaving 16 bases of the junction unmatched. The germline gives CDR1 MNHEY, CDR2 SMNVEV (reference sequence). The CDR3 contains 18 residues. The CDR3 DNA reads TGTGCCAGCAGTTCAACTTCCGGGACAGGATTTCGGGATCAGCCCCAGCATTTT. Translated, it gives CASSSTSGTGFRDQPQHF.

The chain combines TRBV6-6 with TRBJ1-2, with TRBD1 identical over 10 bases. Germline V CDR1 and CDR2: MNHNY, SVGAGI (reference sequence). The CDR3 consists of 13 residues. The V gene end was trimmed by 5 bases and the J gene end by 7 bases; junction bases not matched to a gene: 4. CDR3 nucleotides: TGTGCCAGCAGTAGGACAGGGGGACTTGGCTACACCTTC. Translating gives CASSRTGGLGYTF.

Only a few counts were recorded for this clone. The chain couples TRBV28 to TRBJ1-5; 7 nucleotides line up with TRBD1. The CDR3 extends over 16 amino acids. The V segment lost 3 bases and the J segment 2 bases; nucleotides outside the gene matches: 7. Germline CDR1 reads MDHEN; CDR2 reads SYDVKM. CDR3 DNA: TGTGCCAGCAGTTTTTTTCAGGGGGGCGGCAATCAGCCCCAGCATTTT. It translates to CASSFFQGGGNQPQHF.

The chain combines TRBV19 with TRBJ1-1; weak D call: TRBD1 (5 bases). Trimming took off 6 bases at V and 6 bases at J, with 20 bases between the two ends. Germline lookup yields CDR1 LNHDA and CDR2 SQIVND (reference sequence). The CDR3 totals 15 residues. The DNA of the CDR3 is TGTGCCAGTAGGCAGCCAGGGCGGTACGGCTCTGAAGCTTTCTTT. Its protein is CASRQPGRYGSEAFF.

This clone showed up just a few times. The rearrangement uses TRBV15 and TRBJ1-6; tentative D call: TRBD1 (6 bases). Trimming shortened V by 0 bases and J by 8 bases, and 11 bases separated the two germline ends. The CDR3 consists of 15 residues. Germline CDR1 and CDR2: LNHNV and YYDKDF (reference sequence). CDR3 protein: CATSRESDRYSPLHF. The CDR3 DNA reads TGTGCCACCAGCAGAGAGTCAGACAGGTATTCACCCCTCCACTTT.